This T cell receptor beta chain was obtained from a study of T-cell memory formation after mild COVID-19. TCRdb fed the 5' RACE reads into MiXCR, producing one record per CDR3 protein. The sample includes about 620,000 distinct CDR3 sequences, roughly 18% of them seen just once. Details on this clonotype: Its antigen is not identified.

Findings and limits, study-wide: Researchers could not confirm that second-wave clones peaking on day 37 targeted SARS-CoV-2. That cross-reactive memory joined was suggested by some responding clones appearing in pre-infection memory.

Germline CDR1 SGHVS, CDR2 FNYEAQ. CDR3 length: 15 amino acids. The germline V and J ends were trimmed by 5 bases and 1 base, with 14 bases remaining between them. The TCR comes from an adult woman who had mild COVID-19 (a few samples of this study predate the infection). Cell type and time point are not known. This chain connects TRBV7-6 to TRBJ1-1; D not resolved. Sequencing used PBMCs or a T cell subset sorted from them (not recorded which). This CDR3 is CASSPRTVANTEAFF. CDR3 DNA: TGTGCCAGCAGCCCCAGGACCGTTGCGAACACTGAAGCTTTCTTT.